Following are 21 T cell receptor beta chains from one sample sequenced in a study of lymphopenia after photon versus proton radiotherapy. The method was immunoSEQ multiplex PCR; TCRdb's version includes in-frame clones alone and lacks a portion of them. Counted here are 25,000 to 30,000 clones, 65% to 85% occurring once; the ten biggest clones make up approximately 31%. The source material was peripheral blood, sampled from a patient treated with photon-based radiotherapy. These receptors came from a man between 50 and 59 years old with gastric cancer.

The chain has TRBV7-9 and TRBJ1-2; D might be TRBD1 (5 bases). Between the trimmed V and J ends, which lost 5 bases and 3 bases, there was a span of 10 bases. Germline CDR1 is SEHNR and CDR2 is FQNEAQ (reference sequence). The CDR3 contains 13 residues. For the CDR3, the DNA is TGTGCCAGCAGCCCGAAAGGGGACTATGGCTACACCTTC. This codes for CASSPKGDYGYTF. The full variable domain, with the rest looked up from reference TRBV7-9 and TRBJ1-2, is DTGVSQNPRHKITKRGQNVTFRCDPISEHNRLYWYRQTLGQGPEFLTYFQNEAQLEKSRLLSDRFSAERPKGSFSTLEIQRTEQGDSAMYLCASSPKGDYGYTFGSGTRLTVV.

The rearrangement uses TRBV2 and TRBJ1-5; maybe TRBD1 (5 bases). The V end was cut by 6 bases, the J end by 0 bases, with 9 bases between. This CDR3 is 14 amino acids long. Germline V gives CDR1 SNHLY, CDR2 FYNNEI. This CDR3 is CASRRGNSNQPQHF. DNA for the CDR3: TGTGCCAGCAGGAGGGGAAATAGCAATCAGCCCCAGCATTTT. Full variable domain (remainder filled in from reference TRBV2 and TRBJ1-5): EPEVTQTPSHQVTQMGQEVILRCVPISNHLYFYWYRQILGQKVEFLVSFYNNEISEKSEIFDDQFSVERPDGSNFTLKIRSTKLEDSAMYFCASRRGNSNQPQHFGDGTRLSIL.

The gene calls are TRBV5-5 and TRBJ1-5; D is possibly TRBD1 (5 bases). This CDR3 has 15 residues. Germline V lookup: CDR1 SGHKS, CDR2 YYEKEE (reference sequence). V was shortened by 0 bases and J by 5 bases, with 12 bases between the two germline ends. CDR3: CASSLGRLGDQPQHF. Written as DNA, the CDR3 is TGTGCCAGCAGCTTGGGTCGCCTAGGGGATCAGCCCCAGCATTTT.

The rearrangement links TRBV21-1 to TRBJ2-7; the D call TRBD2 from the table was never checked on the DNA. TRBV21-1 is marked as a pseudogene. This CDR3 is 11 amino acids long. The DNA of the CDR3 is TGTGCCAGCAGCAGGCGGGACGAGCAGTACGTC. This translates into CASSRRDEQYV.

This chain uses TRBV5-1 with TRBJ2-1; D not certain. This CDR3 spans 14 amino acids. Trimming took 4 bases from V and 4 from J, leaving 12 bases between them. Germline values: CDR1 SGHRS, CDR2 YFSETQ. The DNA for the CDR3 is TGCGCCAGCAGCACCGACGGCCTATACAATGAGCAGTTCTTC. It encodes CASSTDGLYNEQFF.

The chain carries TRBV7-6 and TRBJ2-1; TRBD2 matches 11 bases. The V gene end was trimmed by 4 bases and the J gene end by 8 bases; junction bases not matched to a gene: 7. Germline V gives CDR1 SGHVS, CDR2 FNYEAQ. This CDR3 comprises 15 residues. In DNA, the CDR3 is TGTGCCAGCAGCTCCATCCCGGGACTAGCGGATGAGCAGTTCTTC. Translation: CASSSIPGLADEQFF.

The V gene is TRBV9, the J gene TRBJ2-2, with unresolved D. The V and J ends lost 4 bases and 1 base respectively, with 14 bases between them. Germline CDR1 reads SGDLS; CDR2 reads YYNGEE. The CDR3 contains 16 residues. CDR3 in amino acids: CASSPLLRQNTGELFF. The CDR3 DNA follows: TGTGCCAGCAGCCCCCTTCTACGGCAGAACACCGGGGAGCTGTTTTTT.

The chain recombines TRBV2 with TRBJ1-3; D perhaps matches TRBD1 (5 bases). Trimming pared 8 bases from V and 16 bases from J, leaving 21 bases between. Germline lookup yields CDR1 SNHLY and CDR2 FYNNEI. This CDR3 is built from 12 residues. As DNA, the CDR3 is TGTGCCAGCGGGGCTTTTGCGGACAAAGTGTATTTT. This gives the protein CASGAFADKVYF.

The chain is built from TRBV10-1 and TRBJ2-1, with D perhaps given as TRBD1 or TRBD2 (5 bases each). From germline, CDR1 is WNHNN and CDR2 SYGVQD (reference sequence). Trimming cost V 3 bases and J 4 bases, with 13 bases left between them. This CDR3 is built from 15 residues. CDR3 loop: CASSEVAGAYNEQFF. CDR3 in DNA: TGCGCCAGCAGTGAAGTCGCCGGGGCTTACAATGAGCAGTTCTTC.

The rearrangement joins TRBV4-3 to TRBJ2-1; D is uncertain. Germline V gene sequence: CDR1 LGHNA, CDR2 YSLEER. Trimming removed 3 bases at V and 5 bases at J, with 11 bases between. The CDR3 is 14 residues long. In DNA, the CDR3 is TGCGCCAGCAGCCAGAACCCTGACAACAATGAGCAGTTCTTC. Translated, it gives CASSQNPDNNEQFF.

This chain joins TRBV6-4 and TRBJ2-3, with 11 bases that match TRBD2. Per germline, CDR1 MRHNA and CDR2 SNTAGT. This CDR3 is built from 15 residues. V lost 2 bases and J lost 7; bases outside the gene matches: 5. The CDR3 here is CASSDGASGGYTQYF. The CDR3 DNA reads TGTGCCAGCAGTGACGGGGCTAGCGGGGGGTATACGCAGTATTTT.

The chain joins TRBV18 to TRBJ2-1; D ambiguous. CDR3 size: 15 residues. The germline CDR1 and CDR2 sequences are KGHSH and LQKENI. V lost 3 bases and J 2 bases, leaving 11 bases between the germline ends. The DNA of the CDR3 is TGTGCCAGCTCACCCCCTGACACTCCCTACAATGAGCAGTTCTTC. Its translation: CASSPPDTPYNEQFF.

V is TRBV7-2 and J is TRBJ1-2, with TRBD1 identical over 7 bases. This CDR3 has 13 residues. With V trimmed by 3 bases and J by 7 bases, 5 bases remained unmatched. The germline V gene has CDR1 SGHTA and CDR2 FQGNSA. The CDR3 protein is CASSLGQFPGYTF. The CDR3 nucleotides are TGTGCCAGCAGCTTGGGACAGTTTCCTGGCTACACCTTC. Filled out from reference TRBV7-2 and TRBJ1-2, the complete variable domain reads GAGVSQSPSNKVTEKGKDVELRCDPISGHTALYWYRQSLGQGLEFLIYFQGNSAPDKSGLPSDRFSAERTGGSVSTLTIQRTQQEDSAVYLCASSLGQFPGYTFGSGTRLTVV.

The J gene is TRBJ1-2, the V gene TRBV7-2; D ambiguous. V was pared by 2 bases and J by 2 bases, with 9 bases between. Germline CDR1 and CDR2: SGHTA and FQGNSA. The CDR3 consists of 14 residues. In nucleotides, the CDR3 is TGTGCCAGCAGCTTAACTCCAGGCAACTATGGCTACACCTTC. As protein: CASSLTPGNYGYTF. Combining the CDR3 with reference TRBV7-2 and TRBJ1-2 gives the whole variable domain GAGVSQSPSNKVTEKGKDVELRCDPISGHTALYWYRQSLGQGLEFLIYFQGNSAPDKSGLPSDRFSAERTGGSVSTLTIQRTQQEDSAVYLCASSLTPGNYGYTFGSGTRLTVV.

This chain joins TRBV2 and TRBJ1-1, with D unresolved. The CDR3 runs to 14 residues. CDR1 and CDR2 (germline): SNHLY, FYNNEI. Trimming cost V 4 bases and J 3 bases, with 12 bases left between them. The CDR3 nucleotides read TGTGCCAGCAGTGCTGGACGATTGGACACTGAAGCTTTCTTT. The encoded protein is CASSAGRLDTEAFF.

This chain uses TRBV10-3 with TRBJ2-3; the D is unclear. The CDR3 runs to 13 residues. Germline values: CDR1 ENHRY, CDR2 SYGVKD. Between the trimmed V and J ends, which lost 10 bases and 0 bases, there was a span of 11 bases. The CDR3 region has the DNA TGTGCCACCGGTCTCACCAGCACAGATACGCAGTATTTT. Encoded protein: CATGLTSTDTQYF.

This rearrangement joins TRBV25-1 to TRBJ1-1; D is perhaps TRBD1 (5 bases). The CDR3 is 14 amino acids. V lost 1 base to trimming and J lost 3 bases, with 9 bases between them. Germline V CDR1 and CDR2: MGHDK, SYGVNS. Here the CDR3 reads CASSEWGGDTEAFF. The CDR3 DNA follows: TGTGCCAGCAGTGAATGGGGCGGGGACACTGAAGCTTTCTTT.

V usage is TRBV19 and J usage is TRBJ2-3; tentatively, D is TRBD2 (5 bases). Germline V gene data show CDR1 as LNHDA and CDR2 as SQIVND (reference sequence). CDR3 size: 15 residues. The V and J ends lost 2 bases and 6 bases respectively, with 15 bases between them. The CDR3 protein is CASSIKVVDLDTQYF. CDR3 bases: TGTGCCAGTAGTATAAAGGTCGTGGACTTGGATACGCAGTATTTT. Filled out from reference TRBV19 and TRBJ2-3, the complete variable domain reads DGGITQSPKYLFRKEGQNVTLSCEQNLNHDAMYWYRQDPGQGLRLIYYSQIVNDFQKGDIAEGYSVSREKKESFPLTVTSAQKNPTAFYLCASSIKVVDLDTQYFGPGTRLTVL.

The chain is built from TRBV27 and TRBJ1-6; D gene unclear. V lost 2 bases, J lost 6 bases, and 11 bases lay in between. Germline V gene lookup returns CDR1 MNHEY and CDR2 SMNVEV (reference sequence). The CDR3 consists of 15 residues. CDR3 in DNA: TGTGCCAGCAGTTTAGATGCACCTGGTAATTCACCCCTCCACTTT. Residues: CASSLDAPGNSPLHF.

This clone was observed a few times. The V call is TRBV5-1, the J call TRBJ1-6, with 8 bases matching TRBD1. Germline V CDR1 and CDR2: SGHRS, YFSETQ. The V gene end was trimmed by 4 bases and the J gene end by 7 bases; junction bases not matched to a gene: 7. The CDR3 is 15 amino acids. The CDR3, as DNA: TGCGCCAGCAGCCCGGACAGGGTCGGGAATTCACCCCTCCACTTT. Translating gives CASSPDRVGNSPLHF.

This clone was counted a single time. The CDR3 loop reads CAISEAGGTRSEQYF. DNA of the CDR3: TGTGCCATCAGTGAAGCTGGAGGTACTCGTAGCGAGCAGTACTTC. The chain is built from TRBV10-3 and TRBJ2-7; a possible D gene is TRBD2 (5 bases). Germline CDR1 ENHRY, CDR2 SYGVKD. The CDR3 is 15 residues long. With 3 bases removed from V and 6 bases from J, the gap between germline ends came to 18 bases.